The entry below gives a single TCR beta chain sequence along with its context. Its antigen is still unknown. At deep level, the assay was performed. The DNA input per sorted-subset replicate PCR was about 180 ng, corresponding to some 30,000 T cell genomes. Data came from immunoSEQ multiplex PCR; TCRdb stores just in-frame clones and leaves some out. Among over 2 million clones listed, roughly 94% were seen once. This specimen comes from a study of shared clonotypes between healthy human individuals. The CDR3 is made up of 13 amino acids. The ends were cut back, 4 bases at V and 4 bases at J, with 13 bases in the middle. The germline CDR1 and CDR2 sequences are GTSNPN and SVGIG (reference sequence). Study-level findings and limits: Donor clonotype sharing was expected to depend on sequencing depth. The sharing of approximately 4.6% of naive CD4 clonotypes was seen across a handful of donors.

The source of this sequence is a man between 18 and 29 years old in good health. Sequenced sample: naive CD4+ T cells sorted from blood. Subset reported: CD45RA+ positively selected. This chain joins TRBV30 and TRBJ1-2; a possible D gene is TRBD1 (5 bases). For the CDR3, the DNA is TGTGCCTGGACCGCGGGACTAATCTATGGCTACACCTTC. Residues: CAWTAGLIYGYTF.